Shown below are 3 T cell receptor beta chains from a single sample sequenced in a study of T cell responses to AZD1222 COVID-19 vaccine. Some clones are missing from TCRdb's copy, which holds only in-frame ones; the method was immunoSEQ multiplex PCR. The sample records 200,000 or so clones, 94% being singletons. The sequencing used peripheral blood, collected on day 0 of AZD1222 vaccination. These TCRs come from an adult in good health.

The chain uses TRBV25-1 and TRBJ1-2, with 9 bases lining up with TRBD1. The CDR3 has 14 residues. From germline, CDR1 is MGHDK and CDR2 SYGVNS. V gave up 2 bases and J gave up 6 bases; unmatched junction bases: 4. CDR3 sequence reads: CASSERTGVDGYTF. CDR3 DNA: TGTGCCAGCAGTGAACGGACAGGGGTCGATGGCTACACCTTC.

The chain's CDR3 is CASSLDRGRGYTF. The CDR3 DNA reads TGTGCCAGCAGCCTGGACAGGGGGCGCGGCTACACCTTC. The chain couples TRBV7-3 to TRBJ1-2; 11 bases agree with TRBD1. Losses at the gene ends were 5 bases for V and 8 bases for J; bases not matched to a gene: 4. The CDR3 runs to 13 residues. From germline, CDR1 is SGHTA and CDR2 FQGTGA.

The chain joins TRBV9 to TRBJ2-7; tentatively, D is TRBD1 (6 bases). V was cut by 4 bases and J by 3 bases, with 17 bases left in between. This CDR3 is 15 amino acids long. Germline CDR1 SGDLS, CDR2 YYNGEE. The CDR3 loop is CASSRNLKGGYEQYF. In nucleotides, the CDR3 is TGTGCCAGCAGCCGCAATCTTAAAGGGGGCTACGAGCAGTACTTC. The entire variable domain, with the rest obtained from reference TRBV9 and TRBJ2-7, is as follows: DSGVTQTPKHLITATGQRVTLRCSPRSGDLSVYWYQQSLDQGLQFLIQYYNGEERAKGNILERFSAQQFPDLHSELNLSSLELGDSALYFCASSRNLKGGYEQYFGPGTRLTVT.